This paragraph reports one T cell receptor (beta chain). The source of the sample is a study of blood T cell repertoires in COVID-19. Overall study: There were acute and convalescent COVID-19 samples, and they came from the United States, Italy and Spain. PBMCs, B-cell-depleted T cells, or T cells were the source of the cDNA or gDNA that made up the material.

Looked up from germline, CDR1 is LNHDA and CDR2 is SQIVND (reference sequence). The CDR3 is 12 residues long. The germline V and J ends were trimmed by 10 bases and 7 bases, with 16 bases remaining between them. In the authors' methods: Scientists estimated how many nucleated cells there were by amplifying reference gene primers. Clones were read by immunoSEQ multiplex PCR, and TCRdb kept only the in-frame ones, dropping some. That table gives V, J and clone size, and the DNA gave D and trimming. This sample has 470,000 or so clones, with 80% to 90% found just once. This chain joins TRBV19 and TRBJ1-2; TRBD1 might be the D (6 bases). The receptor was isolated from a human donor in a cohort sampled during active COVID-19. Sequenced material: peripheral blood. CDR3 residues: CATSPGAGGYTF. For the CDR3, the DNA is TGTGCCACCTCCCCAGGGGCAGGTGGCTACACCTTC.